This TCR beta chain comes out of a study of siplizumab effects on memory and regulatory T cells. A note on this clone: No antigen is known for it.

CDR3 size: 11 residues. After removal of 4 bases from V and 12 bases from J, the junction contained 6 bases not matched to a gene. Germline lookup yields CDR1 DFQATT and CDR2 SNEGSKA (reference sequence). Points from the study as a whole: Researchers could not give a naive or memory phenotype to roughly 75-96% of proliferating CD4+ or CD8+ clones.

The repertoire was sequenced with immunoSEQ multiplex PCR; TCRdb's copy has only in-frame clones and lacks some. The sample lists 85,000 to 130,000 clones; roughly 94% were seen once. This sequence was found in a human donor in good health. The J gene is TRBJ2-1, the V gene TRBV20-1, with 7 bases matching TRBD2. The sample taken for sequencing was Tregs sorted from blood. CDR3 coding DNA: TGCAGTGCTATGGGGGGGACGATGCAGTTCTTC. Residues: CSAMGGTMQFF.